This TCR beta chain was documented in a study of blood T cells in healthy people across ages. Study-wide results and caveats: Roughly linear age-related decline in beta diversity appeared, significant by age about 40.

The CDR3 length is 14 residues. V lost 8 bases to trimming and J lost 6 bases, with 19 bases between them. Germline V CDR1 and CDR2: MNHEY, SVGEGT. About this clonotype itself: Antigen: not known.

The second PCR ran about 6 to 11 cycles with a sample-barcoded 5' primer and J-beta primers. Each cDNA was tagged by a template-switch adaptor containing 12 random nucleotides. TCRdb recomputed calls from the 5' RACE reads with MiXCR, one row per CDR3 protein. The table records 1.4 million or so distinct CDR3 sequences, roughly 43% of them present only once. The chain is built from TRBV6-2 or TRBV6-3 and TRBJ1-2; possibly TRBD1 for D (5 bases). Input material: blood. The clonotype originates from a woman aged 18-29 years in good health. Written as DNA, the CDR3 is TGTGCCAGCCGTGCTACAGGTCGCGGGGATGGCTACACCTTC. Its translation is CASRATGRGDGYTF.